This T cell receptor (beta chain) came from a study of T cell responses to AZD1222 COVID-19 vaccine. Whole-study results and caveats: Seropositive status at baseline applied to only a handful of AZD1222 recipients. Repertoire sampling was restricted to post-peak T cell response timepoints.

TCRdb's copy holds only in-frame clones and misses some; the assay was immunoSEQ multiplex PCR. The sample lists roughly 140,000 clones, roughly 92% seen once, with around 1.7% in the top ten. This CDR3 comprises 14 residues. V was trimmed by 2 bases and J by 4 bases, leaving 12 bases between them. Germline V gene lookup returns CDR1 SGHNT and CDR2 YYREEE (reference sequence). This clone was detected only once. Its antigen is as yet unknown. This clonotype was obtained from an adult in good health. The chain carries TRBV5-4 and TRBJ1-2, with D hard to call. The sequenced sample was peripheral blood, obtained on day 0 of AZD1222 vaccination. CDR3 nucleotides: TGTGCCAGCAGCTTACCAGGTGACTTCTATGGCTACACCTTC. This gives the protein CASSLPGDFYGYTF.